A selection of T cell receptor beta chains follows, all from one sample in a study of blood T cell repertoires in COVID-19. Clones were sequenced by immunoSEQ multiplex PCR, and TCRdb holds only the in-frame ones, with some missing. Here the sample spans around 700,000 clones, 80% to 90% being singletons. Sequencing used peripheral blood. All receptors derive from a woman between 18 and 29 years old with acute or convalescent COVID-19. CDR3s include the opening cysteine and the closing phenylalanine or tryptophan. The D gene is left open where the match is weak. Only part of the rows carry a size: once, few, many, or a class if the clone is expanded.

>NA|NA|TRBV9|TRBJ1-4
TGTGCCAGCAGCCCTAGCCTAACTAATGAAAAACTGTTTTTT
CASSPSLTNEKLFF
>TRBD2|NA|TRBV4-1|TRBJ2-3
TGCGCCAGCAGCCTCGCCGGGACTAGCCAAAGCACAGATACGCAGTATTTT
CASSLAGTSQSTDTQYF
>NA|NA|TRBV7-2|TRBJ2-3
TGTGCCAGCAGCTTACCACAGGCGTCAGATACGCAGTATTTT
CASSLPQASDTQYF
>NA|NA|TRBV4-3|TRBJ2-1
TGCGCCAGCAGCCAAGAGGAGACAGAACGGGTTTACAATGAGCAGTTCTTC
CASSQEETERVYNEQFF
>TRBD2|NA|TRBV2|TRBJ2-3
TGTGCCAGCAGTCACCCCGGGGTAGCGGGGGGGCTTTTAGATACGCAGTATTTT
CASSHPGVAGGLLDTQYF
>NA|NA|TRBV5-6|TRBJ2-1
TGTGCCAGCAGCTTGTTAGACACGGTGCACAATGAGCAGTTCTTC
CASSLLDTVHNEQFF
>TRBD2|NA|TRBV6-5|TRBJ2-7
TGTGCCAGCAGACCAAGCGGGGGGGCTTACGAGCAGTACTTC
CASRPSGGAYEQYF
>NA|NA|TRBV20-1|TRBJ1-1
TGCAGTGCTAGTGGGGGCCGTTTGAACACTGAAGCTTTCTTT
CSASGGRLNTEAFF
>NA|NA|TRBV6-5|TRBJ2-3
TGTGCCAGCACGACAGCCTCAGGGTCGCAGTATTTT
CASTTASGSQYF
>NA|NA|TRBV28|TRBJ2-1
TGTGCCAGCACCCTCGGGACACGCGGCGGCCCCTACAATGAGCAGTTCTTC
CASTLGTRGGPYNEQFF
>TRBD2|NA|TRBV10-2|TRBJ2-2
TGCGCCAGCCGATACCGCCGCTCGGGACTAGCGGGGGAAAACACCGGGGAGCTGTTTTTT
CASRYRRSGLAGENTGELFF
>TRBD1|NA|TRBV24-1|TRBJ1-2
TGTGCCACCAGTGATACAGGGGGCTATGGCTACACCTTC
CATSDTGGYGYTF
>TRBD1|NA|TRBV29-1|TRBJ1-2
TGCAGCGTTCGCCCGGGACAGGGAGACTATGGCTACACCTTC
CSVRPGQGDYGYTF
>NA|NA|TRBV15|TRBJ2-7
TGTGCCACCAGCTCCGGGCGGGGAACCTACGAGCAGTACTTC
CATSSGRGTYEQYF
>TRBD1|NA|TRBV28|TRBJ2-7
TGTGCCAGCAGTGTCGAGGGACAGCCCCCTCACTACGAGCAGTACTTC
CASSVEGQPPHYEQYF
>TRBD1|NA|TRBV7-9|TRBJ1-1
TGTGCCAGCAGCTTAGATCATTGGTCTGGTCCAGGACAGGGGATAGAAGCTTTCTTT
CASSLDHWSGPGQGIEAFF
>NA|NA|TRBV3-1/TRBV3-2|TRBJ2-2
TGTGCCAGCAGCCACGGCGGGGAGCTGTTTTTT
CASSHGGELFF
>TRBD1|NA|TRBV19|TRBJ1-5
TGTGCCAGTAGTATCCTTTCAGGGGCGGGTGTCCAGGGGGCTTATAGCAATCAGCCCCAGCATTTT
CASSILSGAGVQGAYSNQPQHF
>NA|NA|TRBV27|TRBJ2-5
TGTGCCAGCAGTTCCCCGGACTCCCACCAACAAGGGACCCAGTACTTC
CASSSPDSHQQGTQYF
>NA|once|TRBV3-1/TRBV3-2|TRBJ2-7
TGTGCCAGCAGCCAAGATAGCTTTACCTACGAGCAGTACTTC
CASSQDSFTYEQYF
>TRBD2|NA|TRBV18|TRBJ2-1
TGTGCCAGCTCACCCTTAGCGGGGGGGCTCGGCAATGAGCAGTTCTTC
CASSPLAGGLGNEQFF
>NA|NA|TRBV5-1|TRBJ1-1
TGCGCCAGCAGCTTGGCGGGGGGCGAAGCTGAAGCTTTCTTT
CASSLAGGEAEAFF
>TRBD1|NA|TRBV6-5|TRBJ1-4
TGTGCCAGCAGATCTCCGGGACAGGGGAATGAAAAACTGTTTTTT
CASRSPGQGNEKLFF
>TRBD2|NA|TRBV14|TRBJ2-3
TGTGCCAGCAGCCAAACCGGGGGGGCCGGGGATACGCAGTATTTT
CASSQTGGAGDTQYF
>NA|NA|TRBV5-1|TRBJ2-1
TGCGCCAGCAGTCGTACTAGTTACGAGCAGTTCTTC
CASSRTSYEQFF
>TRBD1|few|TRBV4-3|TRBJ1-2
TGCGCCAGCAGCCAAGATCCCGACGGACAGGGGCCAGCTCGGGGTGGCTACACCTTC
CASSQDPDGQGPARGGYTF
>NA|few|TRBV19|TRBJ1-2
TGTGCCAGTAGTATTCAGACTAACTATGGCTACACCTTC
CASSIQTNYGYTF
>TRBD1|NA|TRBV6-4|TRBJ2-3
TGTGCCAGCAGTTGGACAGGGGCGGAAGATACGCAGTATTTT
CASSWTGAEDTQYF
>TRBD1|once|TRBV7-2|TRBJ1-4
TGTGCCAGCAGCTTAGCTTCCGGGACAGGGAGCTTAAAACTGTTTTTT
CASSLASGTGSLKLFF
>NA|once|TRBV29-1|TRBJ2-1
TGCAGCGTTGAACTTTTTGAAGCGGGTAACAATGAGCAGTTCTTC
CSVELFEAGNNEQFF
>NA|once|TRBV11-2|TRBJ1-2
TGTGCCAGCAGCTTATCAGGGAGGGGGAAAAATGGCTACACCTTC
CASSLSGRGKNGYTF
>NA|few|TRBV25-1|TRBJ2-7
TGTGCCAGCAGTCCTCGAGGCGGGGTTGGGGAGCAGTACTTC
CASSPRGGVGEQYF
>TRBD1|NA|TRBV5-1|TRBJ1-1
TGCGCCAGCAGCTCTAAGGGACAGGGTGGCACTGAAGCTTTCTTT
CASSSKGQGGTEAFF
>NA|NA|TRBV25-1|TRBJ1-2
TGTGCCAGCAGTGCAGGGTTGAGGGGCTACACCTTC
CASSAGLRGYTF
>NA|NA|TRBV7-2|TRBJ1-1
TGTGCCAGCAGCCAATCGGGGACTGAAGCTTTCTTT
CASSQSGTEAFF
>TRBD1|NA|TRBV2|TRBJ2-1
TGTGCCAGCAGTGTGTGGTCTGGACAGGGTCCCCTTCATTCCTCCAATGAGCAGTTCTTC
CASSVWSGQGPLHSSNEQFF
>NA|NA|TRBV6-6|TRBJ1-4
TGTGCCAGCAGTTACACGCACACGAACGAACTGTTTTTT
CASSYTHTNELFF
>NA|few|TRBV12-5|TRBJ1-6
TGTGCTAGTGGTTTGGTACTGGGGTCAAGGGGCGGCCCCAGCTCCTATAATTCACCCCTCCACTTT
CASGLVLGSRGGPSSYNSPLHF
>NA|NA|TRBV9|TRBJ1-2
TGTGCCAGCAGCGTAGCTTGCGGGGGAAACTATGGCTACACCTTC
CASSVACGGNYGYTF
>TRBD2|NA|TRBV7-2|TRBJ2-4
TGTGCCAGCAGCTTAGAGGGACTAGCGGGGGTAATAGGCAAAAACATTCAGTACTTC
CASSLEGLAGVIGKNIQYF
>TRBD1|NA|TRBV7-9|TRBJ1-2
TGTGCCAGCAGCTGGCCCCAAACACAGGGGGCGGATGGCTACACCTTC
CASSWPQTQGADGYTF
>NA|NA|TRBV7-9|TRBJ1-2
TGTGCCAGCAGCTCCCTCGGTACCTACCCCTATGGCTACACCTTC
CASSSLGTYPYGYTF
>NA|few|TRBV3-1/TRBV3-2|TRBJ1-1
TGTGCCAGCAGCCAAGCCGGGCGAGGGACTGAAGCTTTCTTT
CASSQAGRGTEAFF
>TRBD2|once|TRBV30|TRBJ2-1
TGTGCCTGGGTCAAGGGGGAGGGACTAGCCCACAATGAGCAGTTCTTC
CAWVKGEGLAHNEQFF
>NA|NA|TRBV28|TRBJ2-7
TGTGCCAGCAGTTTCTTGGCGGCTTCCTACGAGCAGTACTTC
CASSFLAASYEQYF
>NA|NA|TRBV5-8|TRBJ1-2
TGTGCCAGCAGCCCCAGGGGAGGGGGGAATAACTATGGCTACACCTTC
CASSPRGGGNNYGYTF
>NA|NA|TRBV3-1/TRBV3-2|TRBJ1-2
TGTGCCAGCAGTACCCTTCAGGGGACCAACTATGGCTACACCTTC
CASSTLQGTNYGYTF
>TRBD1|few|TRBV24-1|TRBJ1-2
TGTGCCACCAGTGATCCCAGACAGGGAACTGGCTACACCTTC
CATSDPRQGTGYTF
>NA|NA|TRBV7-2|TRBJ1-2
TGTGCCAGCAGCTTAGAACAGGGCCTAGGCGGCTACACCTTC
CASSLEQGLGGYTF
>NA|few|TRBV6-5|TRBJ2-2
TGTGCCAGCAGCCCACGGACGGAGGGCACCGGGGAGCTGTTTTTT
CASSPRTEGTGELFF
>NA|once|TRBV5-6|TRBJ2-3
TGTGCCAGCAGCTGGCTGGACAGTTCCCCGACTAGCACAGATACGCAGTATTTT
CASSWLDSSPTSTDTQYF
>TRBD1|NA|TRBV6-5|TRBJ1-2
TGTGCCAGCAGTCGAAAACTGACAGGGGCCCTTGGCTACACCTTC
CASSRKLTGALGYTF
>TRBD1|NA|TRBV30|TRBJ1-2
TGTGCCTGGAGCCCTACAGGGGCGCGAATTGGCTACACCTTC
CAWSPTGARIGYTF
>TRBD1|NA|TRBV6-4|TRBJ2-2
TGTGCCAGCAGTGAGACAGGGGGGGACACCGGGGAGCTGTTTTTT
CASSETGGDTGELFF
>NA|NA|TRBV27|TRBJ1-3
TGTGCCAGCAGTCCCACTACGGCGGGGGGAAACACCATATATTTT
CASSPTTAGGNTIYF
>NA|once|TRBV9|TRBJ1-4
TGTGCCAGCAGCGCTGGGGGAGGCAGTAATGAAAAACTGTTTTTT
CASSAGGGSNEKLFF
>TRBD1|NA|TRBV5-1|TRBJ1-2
TGCGCCAGCAGCGTCCTCCGGACAGGGTATGGCTACACCTTC
CASSVLRTGYGYTF
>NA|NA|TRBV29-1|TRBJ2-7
TGCAGCGTTGAAGATCCAGGCACACCCTACGAGCAGTACTTC
CSVEDPGTPYEQYF
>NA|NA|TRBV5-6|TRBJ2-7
TGTGCCAGCAGCTTGGCTTTGGGCAGGTCCCTCTACGAGCAGTACTTC
CASSLALGRSLYEQYF